The present entry profiles one T cell receptor beta chain with its context. Its antigen remains unknown. V trimming: 5 bases; J trimming: 4 bases; junction bases outside the gene matches: 9. The CDR3 is made up of 15 amino acids. Germline V gene lookup returns CDR1 SEHNR and CDR2 FQNEAQ (reference sequence). This record comes from a study of shared clonotypes between healthy human individuals. Overall study findings and caveats: Clonotypes which were not shared had lower generation probabilities than clonotypes that all four donors shared. For naive CD4 cells, 5% to 6.5% of clonotypes were shared across a few donors.

The study separated CD4+ cells into CD45RA+ naive and CD45RA-negative memory subsets. Sequencing used immunoSEQ multiplex PCR; TCRdb keeps in-frame clones, though not all of them. Found here are about 2 million clones, 90% to 95% of them singletons; the top ten hold more than 0.1%. The specimen was naive CD4+ T cells sorted from blood. Subset meaning: CD45RA+ positively selected. This TCR derives from a man younger than 35 in good health. V and J are TRBV7-9 and TRBJ2-7; 9 bases map to TRBD1. CDR3 residues: CASSHPGTGRYEQYF. Written as DNA, the CDR3 is TGTGCCAGCAGCCACCCCGGGACAGGGAGGTACGAGCAGTACTTC.